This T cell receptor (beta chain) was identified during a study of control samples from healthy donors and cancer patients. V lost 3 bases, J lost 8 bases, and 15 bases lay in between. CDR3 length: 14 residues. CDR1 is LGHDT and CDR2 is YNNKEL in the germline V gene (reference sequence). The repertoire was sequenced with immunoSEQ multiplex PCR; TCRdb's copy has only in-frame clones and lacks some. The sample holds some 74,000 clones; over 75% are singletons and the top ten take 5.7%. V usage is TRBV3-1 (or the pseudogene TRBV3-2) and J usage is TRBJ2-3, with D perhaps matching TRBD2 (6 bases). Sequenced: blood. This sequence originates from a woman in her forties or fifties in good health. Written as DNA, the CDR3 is TGTGCCAGCAGCCACAGCCTAGGAGGGGCTACGCAGTATTTT. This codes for CASSHSLGGATQYF.